The 30 T cell receptor beta chains listed next were all sequenced from one sample in a study of immune evolution from preneoplasia to lung adenocarcinoma. Assay: immunoSEQ multiplex PCR; the TCRdb copy retains only in-frame clones and omits some. The data show some 2,800 clones, with 84% seen just once and 2% to 2.5% held by the top ten. Sequencing was done on a sample of FFPE atypical adenomatous hyperplasia tissue from the lung. Subset described: atypical adenomatous hyperplasia (AAH), lung preneoplasia. The receptor set was obtained from a person between 70 and 80 years old with lung adenocarcinoma.

This clone has more than one count but fewer than ten. This chain connects TRBV28 to TRBJ1-3; D not certain. The CDR3 consists of 12 residues. Between the trimmed V and J ends, which lost 5 bases and 8 bases, there was a span of 10 bases. The V gene's germline CDR1 is MDHEN and CDR2 SYDVKM. CDR3 in DNA: TGTGCCAGCAGTACCTCGACCGACACCATATATTTT. Translation gives CASSTSTDTIYF. Based on the CDR3 plus reference TRBV28 and TRBJ1-3, the full variable domain is DVKVTQSSRYLVKRTGEKVFLECVQDMDHENMFWYRQDPGLGLRLIYFSYDVKMKEKGDIPEGYSVSREKKERFSLILESASTNQTSMYLCASSTSTDTIYFGEGSWLTVV.

The rearrangement links TRBV10-3 to TRBJ1-2, with TRBD1 matching 7 bases. The CDR3 length is 17 residues. CDR1 and CDR2 from the germline V gene are ENHRY and SYGVKD. With V trimmed by 0 bases and J by 1 base, 8 bases remained unmatched. The CDR3 DNA reads as TGTGCCATCAGTGAGTCCCCCGGACAGGCTGGTAACTATGGCTACACCTTC. Translation gives CAISESPGQAGNYGYTF.

The V call is TRBV9, the J call TRBJ2-1; D not resolved. The CDR3 contains 14 residues. V shed 3 bases and J shed 6 bases, with 13 bases lying between them. Germline V gene data show CDR1 as SGDLS and CDR2 as YYNGEE. The CDR3 sequence is CASSALAKINEQFF. CDR3 in DNA: TGTGCCAGCAGCGCCCTGGCAAAAATCAATGAGCAGTTCTTC.

The CDR3 loop is CASSLIGGRTNEKLFF. The CDR3 bases are TGCGCCAGCAGCTTGATCGGGGGCAGGACTAATGAAAAACTGTTTTTT. J is TRBJ1-4 and V is TRBV5-1; TRBD1 might be the D (6 bases). CDR3 length equals 16 residues. V was pared by 1 base and J by 2 bases, with 12 bases between. The germline V gene encodes CDR1 SGHRS and CDR2 YFSETQ.

The chain uses TRBV11-3 and TRBJ2-2; D uncertain. This CDR3 contains 13 residues. Germline V gene sequence: CDR1 SGHNT, CDR2 YENEEA. V lost 0 bases, J lost 6 bases, and 5 bases lay in between. The CDR3 sequence is CASSLDFAGELFF. The CDR3 region has the DNA TGTGCCAGCAGCTTAGATTTTGCCGGGGAGCTGTTTTTT.

This chain connects TRBV18 to TRBJ2-7; 8 nucleotides line up with TRBD2. The CDR3 length is 15 residues. Germline trimming cut 6 bases from V and 1 base from J; bases unmatched to any gene: 8. The V gene's germline CDR1 is KGHSH and CDR2 LQKENI. The CDR3, as DNA: TGTGCCAGCTCGTCCCTAGCGGGCGAGTCCTACGAGCAGTACTTC. Protein sequence: CASSSLAGESYEQYF.

About this clone: One junction end disagrees with the germline gene, perhaps due to a read error. The same CDR3 can be traced to other DNA sequences in this sample. The rearrangement joins TRBV5-1 to TRBJ2-2; D remains unclear. This CDR3 has 16 residues. CDR1 is SGHRS, CDR2 YFSETQ, per germline. The CDR3 bases are TGCGCCAGCAGTTTGGGCGCCCTAGCGAACACCGGGGAGCTGTTTTTT. This gives the protein CASSLGALANTGELFF.

J is TRBJ2-7 and V is TRBV5-1; 8 nucleotides agree with TRBD2. CDR3 length: 16 residues. The J segment lost 2 bases and the V segment lost 0 bases, leaving 7 bases of the junction unmatched. CDR1 SGHRS and CDR2 YFSETQ come from the germline V gene. CDR3 bases: TGCGCCAGCAGCTTGGTTGGTAGCGGGGCAACCTACGAGCAGTACTTC. It encodes CASSLVGSGATYEQYF.

The CDR3 DNA is TGTGCCAGCAGCGCCGGAAGCGGGAGAGCAGATACGCAGTATTTT. Amino acids: CASSAGSGRADTQYF. The gene calls are TRBV11-1 and TRBJ2-3; TRBD2 agrees at 8 bases. Germline values: CDR1 SGHAT, CDR2 FQDESV (reference sequence). V was clipped by 5 bases and J by 4 bases; unmatched bases: 8. The CDR3 sequence is 15 residues long.

The count of this clone is one. The rearrangement uses TRBV5-6 and TRBJ1-5; the D gene is possibly TRBD1 (6 bases). The CDR3 is made up of 15 amino acids. Looked up from germline, CDR1 is SGHDT and CDR2 is YYEEEE. V lost 4 bases and J lost 5, with 16 bases in between. The CDR3 loop is CASSNLDRPYQPQHF. CDR3 nucleotides: TGTGCCAGCAGCAACCTTGACAGGCCCTATCAGCCCCAGCATTTT.

The CDR3 bases are TGTGCCAGCAGTTCGATCGTCAGTGCGAAGAACACTGAAGCTTTCTTT. This encodes CASSSIVSAKNTEAFF. The chain links TRBV6-5 to TRBJ1-1; D is ambiguous. The CDR3 spans 16 residues. Germline lookup yields CDR1 MNHEY and CDR2 SVGAGI. Trimming left V 4 bases short and J 1 base short, with 16 bases between.

This clone showed up just a few times. The chain joins TRBV6-5 to TRBJ2-7; no reliable D call. Germline loops: CDR1 MNHEY, CDR2 SVGAGI. Trimming pared 0 bases from V and 0 bases from J, leaving 6 bases between. This CDR3 has 14 amino acids. CDR3 DNA sequence: TGTGCCAGCAGTTACTCACGGAGCTCCTACGAGCAGTACTTC. Protein product: CASSYSRSSYEQYF.

V usage is TRBV7-9 and J usage is TRBJ2-1; D possibly corresponds to TRBD2 (7 bases). The V gene's germline CDR1 is SEHNR and CDR2 FQNEAQ (reference sequence). This CDR3 contains 13 residues. The germline V and J ends were trimmed by 3 bases and 8 bases, with 11 bases remaining between them. For the CDR3, the DNA is TGTGCCAGCAGCTTGGACAGCGGGGATGAGCAGTTCTTC. Its protein is CASSLDSGDEQFF.

This clone was picked up a small number of times. V usage is TRBV5-1 and J usage is TRBJ2-1; D is possibly TRBD1 or TRBD2 (5 bases each). CDR3 length: 19 amino acids. CDR1 is SGHRS and CDR2 is YFSETQ in the germline V gene. Trimming took 0 bases from V and 4 from J, leaving 23 bases between them. The CDR3 region is CASSLGGVRGSRLYNEQFF. The CDR3 DNA is TGCGCCAGCAGCTTGGGGGGCGTTCGGGGCTCACGTTTGTACAATGAGCAGTTCTTC. The variable domain in full, with the rest retrieved from reference TRBV5-1 and TRBJ2-1, is KAGVTQTPRYLIKTRGQQVTLSCSPISGHRSVSWYQQTPGQGLQFLFEYFSETQRNKGNFPGRFSGRQFSNSRSEMNVSTLELGDSALYLCASSLGGVRGSRLYNEQFFGPGTRLTVL.

The chain couples TRBV6-5 to TRBJ2-1; 8 bases fit TRBD2. V lost 6 bases, J lost 0 bases, and 4 bases stayed unmatched. This CDR3 is built from 15 residues. Germline values: CDR1 MNHEY, CDR2 SVGAGI. CDR3 nucleotides: TGTGCCAGCAGGCGCACTAGCGGCTCCTACAATGAGCAGTTCTTC. Protein sequence: CASRRTSGSYNEQFF.

The chain links TRBV13 to TRBJ1-1; D gene ambiguous. CDR1 is PRHDT and CDR2 is FYEKMQ in the germline V gene (reference sequence). V shed 2 bases and J shed 1 base, with 17 bases lying between them. The CDR3 has 17 amino acids. CDR3 sequence (DNA): TGTGCCAGCAGCTTATTAACAGTAACTCTTAAGAACACTGAAGCTTTCTTT. This gives the protein CASSLLTVTLKNTEAFF.

DNA of the CDR3: TGTGCCACCAGCAGAGACCGGGACAGGGGGCGCAGGAACTATGGCTACACCTTC. Its translation: CATSRDRDRGRRNYGYTF. V is TRBV15 and J is TRBJ1-2, with TRBD1 matching 12 bases. With V trimmed by 0 bases and J by 2 bases, 7 bases remained unmatched. The CDR3 has 18 amino acids. The V gene's germline CDR1 is LNHNV and CDR2 YYDKDF (reference sequence).

V is TRBV5-1 and J is TRBJ2-3; TRBD2 agrees at 8 bases. CDR1 SGHRS and CDR2 YFSETQ come from the germline V gene. The CDR3 sequence is 16 residues long. With V trimmed by 0 bases and J by 4 bases, 7 bases remained unmatched. The CDR3 loop is CASSLDSGTIADTQYF. CDR3 bases: TGCGCCAGCAGCTTGGATAGCGGGACTATTGCAGATACGCAGTATTTT.

This clone was observed a single time. One end of the junction varies from germline; a read error may be responsible. The rearrangement joins TRBV6-1 to TRBJ2-7; TRBD2 matches 7 bases. From germline, CDR1 is MNHNS and CDR2 SASEGT. The CDR3 has 14 amino acids. The CDR3 sequence is CASSVEAGSYQQYF. CDR3 nucleotides: TGTGCCAGCAGTGTCGAAGCGGGAAGCTACCAGCAGTACTTC.

The chain employs TRBV11-2 and TRBJ2-1, with D possibly matching TRBD2 (5 bases). V dropped 5 bases and J dropped 7 bases, with 12 bases sitting between them. This CDR3 contains 13 residues. Germline lookup yields CDR1 SGHAT and CDR2 FQNNGV. The CDR3 DNA reads TGTGCCAGCAGCCCGCTCGGCGGGAATGAGCAGTTCTTC. This codes for CASSPLGGNEQFF. The variable domain in full, completed from reference TRBV11-2 and TRBJ2-1, reads EAGVAQSPRYKIIEKRQSVAFWCNPISGHATLYWYQQILGQGPKLLIQFQNNGVVDDSQLPKDRFSAERLKGVDSTLKIQPAKLEDSAVYLCASSPLGGNEQFFGPGTRLTVL.

The chain recombines TRBV19 with TRBJ1-5; TRBD1 matches 9 bases. CDR1 LNHDA and CDR2 SQIVND come from the germline V gene (reference sequence). V lost 6 bases and J lost 2; bases outside the gene matches: 5. The CDR3 runs 15 residues. The CDR3 DNA reads TGTGCCAGTAGGGGGGGACAGGGAGGCAATCAGCCCCAGCATTTT. Residues: CASRGGQGGNQPQHF.

The chain uses TRBV9 and TRBJ2-3; D unclear. This CDR3 has 14 amino acids. Germline-derived CDR1 and CDR2 are SGDLS and YYNGEE. V was pared by 4 bases and J by 5 bases, with 14 bases between. The CDR3 sequence: CASSYGLDGDTQYF. In nucleotides, the CDR3 is TGTGCCAGCAGCTATGGGCTCGACGGAGATACGCAGTATTTT.

This rearrangement joins TRBV25-1 to TRBJ2-1; TRBD1 or TRBD2 may be the D gene (5 bases each). This CDR3 has 18 amino acids. V shed 5 bases and J shed 6 bases, with 26 bases lying between them. Germline V gene lookup returns CDR1 MGHDK and CDR2 SYGVNS. CDR3 sequence: CASSPTVEGTVAGNEQFF. The CDR3 nucleotides are TGTGCCAGCAGTCCCACCGTTGAAGGGACGGTTGCCGGCAATGAGCAGTTCTTC.

This sequence joins TRBV25-1 and TRBJ2-1; D not certain. The CDR3 spans 15 residues. Germline V CDR1 and CDR2: MGHDK, SYGVNS. Trimming pared 3 bases from V and 2 bases from J, leaving 11 bases between. CDR3 DNA: TGTGCCAGCAGTGACGGCCGAACTACCTACAATGAGCAGTTCTTC. Encoded protein: CASSDGRTTYNEQFF.

The V and J genes are TRBV27 and TRBJ2-7, with TRBD1 identical over 7 bases. The germline V gene encodes CDR1 MNHEY and CDR2 SMNVEV (reference sequence). Germline trimming cut 6 bases from V and 5 bases from J; bases unmatched to any gene: 10. The CDR3 is 14 residues long. CDR3 in DNA: TGTGCCAGCAGGGCTACGGGGACAGACCACGAGCAGTACTTC. Translating it yields CASRATGTDHEQYF.

The rearrangement uses TRBV27 and TRBJ2-1; TRBD2 might be the D (6 bases). V lost 6 bases, J lost 1 base, and 22 bases lay in between. This CDR3 spans 18 amino acids. The germline CDR1 and CDR2 sequences are MNHEY and SMNVEV (reference sequence). The CDR3 DNA reads as TGTGCCAGCAGGACGACGGGCTTGCGGGGTTTGTCCTACAATGAGCAGTTCTTC. This translates into CASRTTGLRGLSYNEQFF.

The genes are TRBV5-6 and TRBJ2-3; 9 positions agree with TRBD1. The CDR3 runs to 14 residues. Per the germline V gene, CDR1 is SGHDT and CDR2 is YYEEEE. The ends lost 3 bases at V and 6 bases at J; junction bases unmatched: 5. The CDR3 DNA reads as TGTGCCAGCAGCTATACAGGGGGCGCGGATACGCAGTATTTT. Translation: CASSYTGGADTQYF.

About this clone: The junction departs from germline at one end; a sequencing error may be responsible. The gene calls are TRBV7-3 and TRBJ2-1; 10 bases align to TRBD2. The germline V gene encodes CDR1 SGHTA and CDR2 FQGTGA. The CDR3 runs to 18 residues. The CDR3 loop reads CVSSLKASGSGWYNEQFF. CDR3 in DNA: TGTGTCAGCAGCTTAAAGGCTAGCGGGAGTGGCTGGTACAATGAGCAGTTCTTC. Full variable domain (missing parts from reference TRBV7-3 and TRBJ2-1): GAGVSQTPSNKVTEKGKYVELRCDPISGHTALYWYRQSLGQGPEFLIYFQGTGAADDSGLPNDRFFAVRPEGSVSTLKIQRTERGDSAVYLCVSSLKASGSGWYNEQFFGPGTRLTVL.

This clone has only a few counts. The chain carries TRBV27 and TRBJ1-1, with 8 bases lining up with TRBD1. This CDR3 has 15 residues. Germline V CDR1 and CDR2: MNHEY, SMNVEV (reference sequence). The V gene end was trimmed by 7 bases and the J gene end by 2 bases; junction bases not matched to a gene: 9. The CDR3 loop reads CASKTKTGVNTEAFF. For the CDR3, the DNA is TGTGCCAGCAAAACTAAGACAGGGGTAAACACTGAAGCTTTCTTT.

The rearrangement joins TRBV5-1 to TRBJ1-2; no clear D gene. The CDR3 totals 15 residues. Germline CDR1 SGHRS, CDR2 YFSETQ. Trimming pared 4 bases from V and 4 bases from J, leaving 17 bases between. The CDR3, as DNA: TGCGCCAGCAGCCCGGATACCCAGGTTTTCTATGGCTACACCTTC. It specifies CASSPDTQVFYGYTF.